The 13 T cell receptor beta chains below come from one sample, sequenced in a study of PD-L1 blockade in urothelial cancer. Time point denoted: peripheral blood 6 weeks after treatment start. Measured with immunoSEQ multiplex PCR; TCRdb has only the in-frame clones, and not every one. The sample records some 110,000 clones, approximately 90% being singletons. Sample: PBMCs, taken around atezolizumab (anti-PD-L1) treatment. These receptors were collected from a man aged 60 to 75 with urothelial cancer.

Only one count was recorded for this clone. The chain couples TRBV7-2 to TRBJ2-7, with 7 bases identical to TRBD2. V was clipped by 5 bases and J by 3 bases; unmatched bases: 4. CDR3 size: 13 residues. Looked up from germline, CDR1 is SGHTA and CDR2 is FQGNSA. The CDR3 DNA reads TGTGCCAGCAGCACCCAGCGGGGCTACGAGCAGTACTTC. Translated, it gives CASSTQRGYEQYF. Full variable domain (missing parts from reference TRBV7-2 and TRBJ2-7): GAGVSQSPSNKVTEKGKDVELRCDPISGHTALYWYRQSLGQGLEFLIYFQGNSAPDKSGLPSDRFSAERTGGSVSTLTIQRTQQEDSAVYLCASSTQRGYEQYFGPGTRLTVT.

V and J are TRBV7-6 and TRBJ2-5, with unresolved D. The V end was cut by 5 bases, the J end by 7 bases, with 8 bases between. Germline CDR1 is SGHVS and CDR2 is FNYEAQ. The CDR3 length is 11 residues. CDR3 residues: CASSALGTQYF. DNA for the CDR3: TGTGCCAGCAGCGCCCTCGGGACCCAGTACTTC.

The chain recombines TRBV4-1 with TRBJ1-2; 7 bases line up with TRBD1. Germline CDR1 and CDR2: MGHRA and YSYEKL. The CDR3 extends over 15 amino acids. The V and J ends lost 1 base and 7 bases, in that order; junction bases with no gene match: 9. This CDR3 is CASSQGTTGYLGYTF. The CDR3 DNA reads TGCGCCAGCAGCCAAGGAACGACAGGGTATCTTGGCTACACCTTC.

The genes are TRBV29-1 and TRBJ1-2, with 9 bases identical to TRBD1. V shed 6 bases and J 3 bases; nucleotides not matched to a gene: 5. CDR1 and CDR2 (germline): SQVTM, ANQGSEA. This CDR3 has 13 residues. In DNA, the CDR3 is TGCAGCGTGGGGGACAGGGAGGACTATGGCTACACCTTC. Translation gives CSVGDREDYGYTF.

The chain carries TRBV7-2 and TRBJ2-5, with 8 bases lining up with TRBD2. V was clipped by 4 bases and J by 8 bases; unmatched bases: 6. The CDR3 sequence is 13 residues long. Germline V gene lookup returns CDR1 SGHTA and CDR2 FQGNSA. This CDR3 is CASSSGTSDTQYF. In DNA, the CDR3 is TGTGCCAGCAGCTCGGGGACTAGTGACACCCAGTACTTC.

This clone was detected once. The chain uses TRBV13 and TRBJ2-3, with 10 bases identical to TRBD2. J gave up 0 bases and V 2 bases, and 14 bases lay outside the gene matches. Germline loops: CDR1 PRHDT, CDR2 FYEKMQ (reference sequence). This CDR3 is 20 amino acids long. The CDR3 nucleotides are TGTGCCAGCAGCTTATTTCTCCTAGCGGGGGCCCGAACTAGCACAGATACGCAGTATTTT. It codes for CASSLFLLAGARTSTDTQYF. Drawing the rest from reference TRBV13 and TRBJ2-3, the complete variable domain is AAGVIQSPRHLIKEKRETATLKCYPIPRHDTVYWYQQGPGQDPQFLISFYEKMQSDKGSIPDRFSAQQFSDYHSELNMSSLELGDSALYFCASSLFLLAGARTSTDTQYFGPGTRLTVL.

For the CDR3, the DNA is TGTGCCAGCAGCTTGGCCGCTAGCGGGGGGGCCCAAGAGACCCAGTACTTC. Translated: CASSLAASGGAQETQYF. This chain connects TRBV5-5 to TRBJ2-5; 12 nucleotides line up with TRBD2. Germline V gene data show CDR1 as SGHKS and CDR2 as YYEKEE (reference sequence). The CDR3 is 17 residues long. The J segment lost 1 base and the V segment lost 0 bases, leaving 4 bases of the junction unmatched.

This clone has a single count. The chain joins TRBV2 to TRBJ2-5, with 7 nucleotides matching TRBD1. This CDR3 is built from 20 residues. V lost 1 base, J lost 5 bases, and 22 bases stayed unmatched. In germline, CDR1 is SNHLY, CDR2 FYNNEI. The CDR3 is CASSEVLYSSPDRDMETQYF. CDR3 DNA: TGTGCCAGCAGTGAAGTCCTCTACTCGTCTCCCGACAGGGATATGGAGACCCAGTACTTC.

The chain combines TRBV6-1 with TRBJ1-5, with a tentative D call TRBD1 (5 bases). V lost 3 bases, J lost 2 bases, and 11 bases lay in between. The length of the CDR3 is 15 residues. The germline V gene has CDR1 MNHNS and CDR2 SASEGT. The CDR3 here is CASSEIGGRNQPQHF. The CDR3, as DNA: TGTGCCAGCAGTGAGATCGGGGGACGCAATCAGCCCCAGCATTTT.

J is TRBJ1-1 and V is TRBV19, with 9 bases identical to TRBD1. Germline loops: CDR1 LNHDA, CDR2 SQIVND (reference sequence). This CDR3 is 15 amino acids long. The junction had 6 bases not matched to a gene; V was cut back by 7 bases and J by 0 bases. The CDR3 DNA follows: TGTGCCAGTAAGTTGGGGGACAGGGTGAACACTGAAGCTTTCTTT. It specifies CASKLGDRVNTEAFF.

V and J are TRBV6-1 and TRBJ2-5; 7 bases match TRBD1. V lost 8 bases and J lost 5; bases outside the gene matches: 8. CDR1 is MNHNS and CDR2 is SASEGT in the germline V gene. The CDR3 extends over 13 amino acids. CDR3 DNA: TGTGCCAGCTACGACAGGGTTTCGGAGACCCAGTACTTC. Translating gives CASYDRVSETQYF.

This clone appeared a single time. This chain links TRBV11-2 with TRBJ1-2; no reliable D call. The CDR3 runs to 13 residues. Germline V lookup: CDR1 SGHAT, CDR2 FQNNGV. Trimming shortened V by 4 bases and J by 4 bases, and 10 bases separated the two germline ends. CDR3 DNA: TGTGCCAGCAGCTCCCGCCGACTCTATGGCTACACCTTC. Residues: CASSSRRLYGYTF.

The chain couples TRBV5-1 to TRBJ2-5; D is perhaps TRBD1 (6 bases). Per germline, CDR1 SGHRS and CDR2 YFSETQ. Trimming cost V 0 bases and J 5 bases, with 11 bases left between them. The CDR3 loop spans 14 amino acids. The CDR3 DNA reads as TGCGCCAGCAGCTTGGTAGGGGGTCTCGAGACCCAGTACTTC. Amino acid sequence: CASSLVGGLETQYF.